The T cell receptor beta chain described here comes from a study of cytomegalovirus exposure and HLA in healthy donors. The data were produced by immunoSEQ multiplex PCR, yet TCRdb's version contains in-frame clones alone and is incomplete. Of about 130,000 clones detected, roughly 90% appear once; the ten largest clones hold roughly 2%. Germline CDR1 SEHNR, CDR2 FQNEAQ (reference sequence). CDR3 length: 12 amino acids. The ends were cut back, 3 bases at V and 7 bases at J, with 9 bases in the middle. Sequenced sample: PBMCs. The receptor was isolated from a young woman in good health and CMV-seronegative. The chain joins TRBV7-9 to TRBJ2-5, with unresolved D. CDR3 in amino acids: CASSFGPGTQYF. The CDR3 DNA reads TGTGCCAGCAGCTTTGGCCCAGGGACCCAGTACTTC.